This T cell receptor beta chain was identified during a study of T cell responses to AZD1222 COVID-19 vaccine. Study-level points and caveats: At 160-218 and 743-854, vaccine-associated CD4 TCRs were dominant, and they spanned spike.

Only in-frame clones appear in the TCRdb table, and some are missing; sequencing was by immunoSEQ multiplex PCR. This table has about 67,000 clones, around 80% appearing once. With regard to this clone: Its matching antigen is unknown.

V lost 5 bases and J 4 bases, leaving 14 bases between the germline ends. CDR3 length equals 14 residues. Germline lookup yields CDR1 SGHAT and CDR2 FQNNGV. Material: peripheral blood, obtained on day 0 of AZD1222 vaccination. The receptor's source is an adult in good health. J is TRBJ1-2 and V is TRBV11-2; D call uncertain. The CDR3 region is CASSGQAHRYGYTF. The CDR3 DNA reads TGTGCCAGCAGCGGGCAGGCACATCGCTATGGCTACACCTTC. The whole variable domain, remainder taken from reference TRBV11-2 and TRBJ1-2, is EAGVAQSPRYKIIEKRQSVAFWCNPISGHATLYWYQQILGQGPKLLIQFQNNGVVDDSQLPKDRFSAERLKGVDSTLKIQPAKLEDSAVYLCASSGQAHRYGYTFGSGTRLTVV.